A selection of T cell receptor beta chains follows, all from one sample in a study of blood T cell repertoires in COVID-19. TCRdb's table, derived via immunoSEQ multiplex PCR, lists solely in-frame clones and lacks some. The sample lists roughly 80,000 clones; around nine tenths were seen once. Sequenced input: peripheral blood. The receptors come from a woman aged 55-69 years with acute or convalescent COVID-19. Both conserved end residues are part of each CDR3.

>TRBJ2-1|TRBV2
CASSVTGNEQFF
>TRBJ2-1|TRBV7-2
CASSLDGGGTYNEQFF
>TRBJ2-5|TRBV6-1
CASSESGTSFETQYF
>TRBJ2-1|TRBV7-2
CASSWSRVFGEQFF
>TRBJ1-1|TRBV27
CASSSPDRNTEAFF
>TRBJ2-7|TRBV4-1
CASSQDPGAYEQYF
>TRBJ2-2|TRBV7-3
CASSLTSTGELFF
>TRBJ2-1|TRBV19
CASSEIAGAYYNEQFF
>TRBJ2-2|TRBV7-3
CASSSVSGELFF
>TRBJ2-7|TRBV7-2
CASSYHNRDTYEQYF
>TRBJ2-7|TRBV10-3
CAISSVAGGRVREQYF
>TRBJ2-4|TRBV4-2
CASSQAGGLAKNIQYF
>TRBJ1-1|TRBV5-1
CASTTRGNFGTTEAFF
>TRBJ2-5|TRBV27
CASSLASGRVSETQYF
>TRBJ2-1|TRBV6-5
CASSYSEGLVHNEQFF
>TRBJ1-1|TRBV10-3
CAIRATGSGAFF
>TRBJ1-5|TRBV7-9
CASSSAQGPNQPQHF
>TRBJ2-3|TRBV5-4
CASSSSGGAISTDTQYF
>TRBJ1-1|TRBV28
CASNRQGVGTEAFF
>TRBJ1-6|TRBV4-2
CASSQDRDSPLHF
>TRBJ1-1|TRBV27
CASSKGGYTEAFF
>TRBJ2-2|TRBV7-2
CASSLLSSNTGELFF
>TRBJ2-3|TRBV6-5
CASRTGTDTDTQYF
>TRBJ1-5|TRBV20-1
CSASQGGVMNQPQHF
>TRBJ1-2|TRBV27
CASRWDRDPYGYTF
>TRBJ2-2|TRBV5-6
CASSLVNTGELFF
>TRBJ2-7|TRBV7-2
CASSSPGQNLYEQYF
>TRBJ1-5|TRBV7-2
CASSSLVFGQPQHF
>TRBJ1-5|TRBV5-5
CASSLAGGEREPQHF
>TRBJ2-5|TRBV6-2/TRBV6-3
CASSPRMGLAVQETQYF
>TRBJ2-2|TRBV27
CASSPEGLGSGTGELFF
>TRBJ2-2|TRBV7-9
CASSPGVTGELFF
>TRBJ2-2|TRBV9
CASSVGAGTGELFF
>TRBJ1-2|TRBV5-4
CASSLVGGGYGYTF
>TRBJ1-6|TRBV3-1/TRBV3-2
CASSQGSTGQGANSPLHF
>TRBJ1-4|TRBV19
CASVGLEGEKLFF
>TRBJ1-2|TRBV7-2
CASSLAHGTGDYGYTF
>TRBJ2-2|TRBV2
CAGWGGGSGELFF
>TRBJ2-2|TRBV28
CASSLNTGELFF
>TRBJ2-2|TRBV7-6
CASSPPAGGDGELFF
>TRBJ2-1|TRBV12-3/TRBV12-4
CASSLSVHNEQFF
>TRBJ2-7|TRBV3-1/TRBV3-2
CASSPQGQEQYF
>TRBJ1-4|TRBV19
CASGGTNEKLFF
>TRBJ2-4|TRBV5-6
CASSFSLGNIQYF
>TRBJ2-7|TRBV2
CASSPSRSSGTYEQYF
>TRBJ2-7|TRBV28
CASSPYVGGVGLYEQYF
>TRBJ2-2|TRBV7-8
CASTYQGSPGELFF
>TRBJ1-1|TRBV29-1
CSVTQGYTEAFF
>TRBJ2-7|TRBV6-2/TRBV6-3
CASSYWGDLYEQYF
>TRBJ2-7|TRBV9
CASSVGEKSSYEQYF
>TRBJ1-2|TRBV29-1
CSVEDRESYTF
>TRBJ1-2|TRBV7-2
CASSLSRDSPYGYTF
>TRBJ1-1|TRBV4-2
CASSQRDRGPNTEAFF
>TRBJ2-6|TRBV5-4
CASSLVGTGANVLTF
>TRBJ1-2|TRBV7-3
CASSLTTGTEGYTF
>TRBJ2-7|TRBV5-1
CASSFGGTAYEQYF
>TRBJ2-2|TRBV19
CASSTLQQNTGELFF
>TRBJ1-5|TRBV27
CASSDSLQNQPQHF
>TRBJ2-2|TRBV9
CASSPGTSGGANTGELFF
>TRBJ1-5|TRBV12-3/TRBV12-4
CASRQGVQPQHF